This T cell receptor (beta chain) stems from a study of T cell changes during pregnancy in multiple sclerosis. V lost 6 bases to trimming and J lost 3 bases, with 9 bases between them. The CDR3 spans 12 residues. Sequencing was performed with immunoSEQ multiplex PCR; in TCRdb, only in-frame clones are kept and a portion is missing. The table shows more than 55,000 clones, with about 90% occurring only once. The rearrangement links TRBV23-1 to TRBJ2-7, with D unclear. TRBV23-1 is an ORF, and what it does is uncertain. The sample was peripheral blood, taken in the first trimester of pregnancy. The clonotype comes from a female donor in good health, enrolled as a control in a pregnancy study. CDR3 sequence reads: CASSARLYEQYF. CDR3 in DNA: TGCGCCAGCAGCGCGCGACTCTACGAGCAGTACTTC.